This T cell receptor (beta chain) was sequenced for a study of blood T cell repertoires in COVID-19. Looking at the study overall: Italy, Spain and the United States were the sources of the convalescent and acute COVID-19 samples. T cells, B-cell-depleted T cells, or PBMCs provided the cDNA or gDNA that served as material.

J lost 1 base, V lost 1 base, and 11 bases had no gene match. Germline loops: CDR1 LGHNA, CDR2 YSLEER. CDR3 length: 19 amino acids. In the authors' workflow: From reference gene primer amplification, estimates of nucleated cell counts were derived. Some clones are missing from TCRdb's copy, which holds only in-frame ones; the method was immunoSEQ multiplex PCR. V and J calls and clone size are copied from that table; D and trimming were computed from the DNA. This sample has approximately 170,000 clones, with more than 80% found just once. V and J are TRBV4-3 and TRBJ2-5; 11 positions agree with TRBD2. Source material: peripheral blood. This TCR was recovered from a human donor in a cohort sampled during active COVID-19. The CDR3 DNA follows: TGCGCCAGCAGCCAAGTCGGGACTAGCGGTCCTCGCCTCCAAGAGACCCAGTACTTC. Translation: CASSQVGTSGPRLQETQYF.